The 19 T cell receptor beta chains reported below all come from one sample, sequenced in a study of control samples from healthy donors and cancer patients. Measured with immunoSEQ multiplex PCR; TCRdb has only the in-frame clones, and not every one. The table has some 160,000 clones, 94% seen once. The sequenced sample consisted of blood. All receptors derive from a woman aged 40-49 years in good health.

The rearrangement uses TRBV18 and TRBJ2-7; D not resolved. CDR1 is KGHSH and CDR2 is LQKENI in the germline V gene. Trimming stripped 2 bases from V and 5 bases from J, with 10 bases between. The CDR3 extends over 13 amino acids. The CDR3 spells CASSPNSGDEQYF. The DNA of the CDR3 is TGTGCCAGCTCACCAAACTCTGGAGACGAGCAGTACTTC.

This clone was observed once. The chain uses TRBV3-1 (or the pseudogene TRBV3-2) and TRBJ1-1; no clear D. The V gene's germline CDR1 is LGHDT and CDR2 YNNKEL (reference sequence). CDR3 length: 13 amino acids. V dropped 1 base and J dropped 8 bases, with 11 bases sitting between them. The CDR3 DNA sequence: TGTGCCAGCAGCCAAGCCGACGGAATAGAAGCTTTCTTT. Its translation: CASSQADGIEAFF.

The chain links TRBV9 to TRBJ1-2; 9 bases line up with TRBD1. V dropped 3 bases and J dropped 0; count of bases not matched to a gene: 18. The CDR3 covers 20 residues. CDR1 is SGDLS and CDR2 is YYNGEE in the germline V gene. CDR3 sequence (DNA): TGTGCCAGCAGCGGCCGGGACAGGGCTACGCCTACCCCTACTAACTATGGCTACACCTTC. Amino acids: CASSGRDRATPTPTNYGYTF.

The chain is built from TRBV27 and TRBJ1-4, with D perhaps matching TRBD1 (6 bases). V dropped 3 bases and J dropped 7 bases, with 12 bases sitting between them. The V gene's germline CDR1 is MNHEY and CDR2 SMNVEV (reference sequence). The CDR3 spans 14 residues. The CDR3 region is CASSFAGEAEKLFF. DNA of the CDR3: TGTGCCAGCAGTTTTGCAGGGGAAGCTGAAAAACTGTTTTTT. The entire variable domain, with the rest obtained from reference TRBV27 and TRBJ1-4, is as follows: EAQVTQNPRYLITVTGKKLTVTCSQNMNHEYMSWYRQDPGLGLRQIYYSMNVEVTDKGDVPEGYKVSRKEKRNFPLILESPSPNQTSLYFCASSFAGEAEKLFFGSGTQLSVL.

V usage is TRBV11-2 and J usage is TRBJ1-5; a weak D match, TRBD1 (6 bases). Germline lookup yields CDR1 SGHAT and CDR2 FQNNGV. The CDR3 length is 14 residues. Trimming shortened V by 5 bases and J by 5 bases, and 13 bases separated the two germline ends. The CDR3 protein is CASSLGGTYQPQHF. The CDR3 DNA sequence: TGTGCCAGCAGCCTGGGGGGCACTTATCAGCCCCAGCATTTT.

V and J are TRBV2 and TRBJ1-1; D unresolved. V gave up 1 base and J gave up 2 bases, with 5 bases separating them. CDR1 SNHLY and CDR2 FYNNEI come from the germline V gene. The CDR3 extends over 13 amino acids. CDR3 in amino acids: CASSEDVNTEAFF. The CDR3 DNA reads TGTGCCAGCAGTGAAGATGTTAACACTGAAGCTTTCTTT.

V is TRBV30 and J is TRBJ1-2; D ambiguous. Germline-derived CDR1 and CDR2 are GTSNPN and SVGIG (reference sequence). Trimming removed 1 base from V and 10 bases from J, with 16 bases in between. The CDR3 is made up of 13 amino acids. The CDR3 region has the DNA TGTGCCTGGAGTGGACTCGCAGCCGTATTCTACACCTTC. Encoded protein: CAWSGLAAVFYTF.

Concerning this clone itself: The same CDR3 also results from other DNA sequences found in this sample. The chain is built from TRBV7-2 and TRBJ1-6; D is unresolved. CDR3 length: 16 amino acids. The germline V gene has CDR1 SGHTA and CDR2 FQGNSA. V lost 6 bases and J lost 0, with 12 bases in between. The CDR3 nucleotides are TGTGCCAGCAGACAACCGAGAAGCTCCTATAATTCACCCCTCCACTTT. It specifies CASRQPRSSYNSPLHF.

This rearrangement joins TRBV11-2 to TRBJ1-1; D is possibly TRBD1 (5 bases). V lost 1 base, J lost 6 bases, and 15 bases lay in between. Per the germline V gene, CDR1 is SGHAT and CDR2 is FQNNGV. The CDR3 length is 15 residues. CDR3 amino acids: CASSLVARAAAEAFF. In DNA form, the CDR3 reads TGTGCCAGCAGCTTAGTAGCCAGGGCCGCCGCTGAAGCTTTCTTT.

The gene calls are TRBV19 and TRBJ1-1; D gene uncertain. Germline V gives CDR1 LNHDA, CDR2 SQIVND (reference sequence). The CDR3 length is 15 residues. The ends were cut back, 5 bases at V and 3 bases at J, with 16 bases in the middle. CDR3 sequence (DNA): TGTGCCAGTAGTGATCGGTGGAGGGCTTACACTGAAGCTTTCTTT. Protein: CASSDRWRAYTEAFF.

J is TRBJ2-7 and V is TRBV6-2 or TRBV6-3, with a possible D match to TRBD2 (5 bases). Germline assignment: CDR1 MNHEY and CDR2 SVGEGT. V lost 6 bases, J lost 3 bases, and 21 bases lay in between. CDR3 length: 16 residues. Here the CDR3 reads CASSPRYPGKGYEQYF. CDR3 in DNA: TGTGCCAGCAGCCCCCGGTACCCGGGAAAGGGCTACGAGCAGTACTTC.

The chain is built from TRBV10-3 and TRBJ2-7, with unresolved D. The CDR3 sequence is 16 residues long. Germline V gene sequence: CDR1 ENHRY, CDR2 SYGVKD. Trimming stripped 6 bases from V and 4 bases from J, with 22 bases between. This CDR3 reads CAISELLGRERYEQYF. The CDR3 DNA reads as TGTGCCATCAGCGAACTCCTAGGCAGAGAACGGTACGAGCAGTACTTC.

This clone has just one count. V usage is TRBV14 and J usage is TRBJ1-4; D is ambiguous. Germline CDR1 is SGHDN and CDR2 is FVKESK. CDR3 length equals 15 residues. Trimming removed 5 bases from V and 4 bases from J, with 14 bases in between. CDR3 in amino acids: CASSDARTLNEKLFF. CDR3 nucleotides: TGTGCCAGCAGCGATGCGAGGACCCTTAATGAAAAACTGTTTTTT.

The chain joins TRBV7-9 to TRBJ1-1, with 10 positions matching TRBD1. Looked up from germline, CDR1 is SEHNR and CDR2 is FQNEAQ (reference sequence). J lost 6 bases, V lost 2 bases, and 6 bases had no gene match. This CDR3 region has 15 residues. This CDR3 is CASSLSRQGAPEAFF. The CDR3, as DNA: TGTGCCAGCAGCTTATCCCGACAGGGGGCCCCTGAAGCTTTCTTT.

The chain combines TRBV4-3 with TRBJ1-6, with D possibly matching TRBD1 (5 bases). Trimming removed 0 bases at V and 9 bases at J, with 18 bases between. CDR3 length: 17 residues. Per germline, CDR1 LGHNA and CDR2 YSLEER. CDR3 region: CASSQDRRIPRGSPLHF. CDR3 bases: TGCGCCAGCAGCCAAGATCGGAGAATACCGAGGGGTTCACCCCTCCACTTT.

The chain links TRBV9 to TRBJ1-2; TRBD1 might be the D (5 bases). CDR1 is SGDLS and CDR2 is YYNGEE in the germline V gene. The CDR3 runs 12 residues. Trimming pared 7 bases from V and 6 bases from J, leaving 13 bases between. The CDR3 DNA reads as TGTGCCAGCCTCGGGGGAGGCGATGGCTACACCTTC. Translating gives CASLGGGDGYTF.

The V gene is TRBV6-4, the J gene TRBJ2-2; maybe TRBD1 (6 bases). Germline lookup yields CDR1 MRHNA and CDR2 SNTAGT. This CDR3 contains 15 residues. V lost 4 bases and J lost 3, with 12 bases in between. The CDR3 coding sequence is TGTGCCAGCAGTGTCGGCAGGGGACACACCGGGGAGCTGTTTTTT. Its translation: CASSVGRGHTGELFF.

This clone is a singleton in its sample. The chain recombines TRBV15 with TRBJ2-2; 7 bases align to TRBD2. The CDR3 totals 16 residues. V lost 1 base and J lost 7; bases outside the gene matches: 9. Germline assignment: CDR1 LNHNV and CDR2 YYDKDF (reference sequence). The CDR3 loop is CATSRVPGGGGGELFF. The CDR3 coding sequence is TGTGCCACCAGCAGAGTCCCGGGAGGTGGCGGCGGGGAGCTGTTTTTT.

This chain uses TRBV7-2 with TRBJ2-5; D call uncertain. V was shortened by 5 bases and J by 2 bases, with 18 bases between the two germline ends. The CDR3 sequence is 16 residues long. Per germline, CDR1 SGHTA and CDR2 FQGNSA. The CDR3 region is CASSPPLGLVQETQYF. In DNA form, the CDR3 reads TGTGCCAGCAGCCCCCCCCTCGGGTTGGTTCAAGAGACCCAGTACTTC.